This T cell receptor beta chain was profiled in a study of low-dose radiotherapy and immunotherapy resistance in tumors. Study as a whole: For Cohort 1, fractions of 0.5 Gy were given every 2 weeks, reaching 6.5 Gy overall. Intravenous nivolumab 240 mg every two weeks plus ipilimumab 1 mg/kg every six weeks was given to patients.

Turning to this clonotype: The likely explanation is a read error, given a far larger clone one base away.

Primers targeting TRAV and TRBV primed first-strand cDNA, covering alpha and beta chains. It was with a constant-region primer and a V-primer adapter that TCRs were amplified over around 18 PCR cycles. TCRdb used MiXCR to reprocess the reads, holding one entry per CDR3 protein. The sample contains nearly 60,000 distinct CDR3 sequences, less than 30% of which appear only once. The CDR3 covers 15 residues. V was pared by 5 bases and J by 7 bases, with 21 bases between. Time point in this sample: after trial treatment. Sample treatment: LDRT plus nivolumab, ipilimumab, low-dose cyclophosphamide and aspirin (RACIN trial). Advanced solid tumors without tumor-infiltrating lymphocytes were required for inclusion.

The TCR sequence derives from a male donor with prostate cancer. The specimen comprised PBMCs, sampled after low-dose radiotherapy plus immunotherapy. The chain carries TRBV12-3 or TRBV12-4 and TRBJ2-7; the D gene is possibly TRBD2 (6 bases). In DNA form, the CDR3 reads TGTGCCAGCAGTGTTGGAGGGACTGGGGTCAATGAGCAGTACTTC. Translation gives CASSVGGTGVNEQYF.